Listed below are T cell receptor beta chains from one sample, sequenced in a study of cytotoxic CD8 clonotypes in ibrutinib-treated CLL. Assay: immunoSEQ multiplex PCR; the TCRdb copy retains only in-frame clones and omits some. Seen here are 130,000 to 150,000 clones, more than 85% observed once, and the top ten hold approximately 11%. The sample consisted of PBMCs, taken after 12 months of ibrutinib treatment. All receptors come from a human donor with chronic lymphocytic leukemia. Each CDR3 is given with its conserved first and last residue. The order of the fields is clone size, D gene, V gene, J gene, CDR3 DNA, CDR3 protein. D genes are given only for firm matches. Clone size appears in some rows only: once, few, many, or a class for an expanded clone.

size: NA; D: NA; V: TRBV27; J: TRBJ2-1; DNA: TGTGCCAGCAGTTTCAGGTCGCCCTCCTACAATGAGCAGTTCTTC; CDR3: CASSFRSPSYNEQFF
size: NA; D: NA; V: TRBV27; J: TRBJ2-7; DNA: TGTGCCAGCAGTCCCCCCTCCGGGTCAACAAGGGACTCCGAGCAGTACTTC; CDR3: CASSPPSGSTRDSEQYF
size: NA; D: TRBD2; V: TRBV7-9; J: TRBJ2-3; DNA: TGTGCCAGCAGCCCTAAGCGGGGCCTCACAGATACGCAGTATTTT; CDR3: CASSPKRGLTDTQYF
size: once; D: TRBD2; V: TRBV19; J: TRBJ2-7; DNA: TGTGCCAGTAGTGATTATAGCGGGAGGGCCTCCTACGAGCAGTACTTC; CDR3: CASSDYSGRASYEQYF
size: NA; D: NA; V: TRBV7-9; J: TRBJ1-1; DNA: TGTGCCAGCAACACTGAGGGAAACACTGAAGCTTTCTTT; CDR3: CASNTEGNTEAFF
size: NA; D: NA; V: TRBV19; J: TRBJ2-7; DNA: TGTGCCAGTAGCCATTGGGAGGAATACGAGCAGTACTTC; CDR3: CASSHWEEYEQYF
size: NA; D: TRBD1; V: TRBV29-1; J: TRBJ2-5; DNA: TGCAGCATTCCTCGGGACAGCCTGGGGGAGACCCAGTACTTC; CDR3: CSIPRDSLGETQYF
size: NA; D: TRBD2; V: TRBV28; J: TRBJ2-7; DNA: TGTGCCAGCAGTTCCCCAGCGGGAGGGCCTTCCTACGAGCAGTACTTC; CDR3: CASSSPAGGPSYEQYF
size: NA; D: TRBD2; V: TRBV7-9; J: TRBJ2-7; DNA: TGTGCCAGCAGCCTAACGGCGGGAGGCGAGCAGTACTTC; CDR3: CASSLTAGGEQYF
size: NA; D: NA; V: TRBV7-2; J: TRBJ2-7; DNA: TGTGCCAGCAGCTTAGGTGGGGACATCTCCTACGAGCAGTACTTC; CDR3: CASSLGGDISYEQYF